Sequencing of this T cell receptor (beta chain) was carried out in a study of blood T cell repertoires in COVID-19. Study as a whole: There were acute and convalescent COVID-19 samples, and they came from the United States, Italy and Spain. T cells, B-cell-depleted T cells, or PBMCs supplied cDNA or gDNA.

This table comes from immunoSEQ multiplex PCR, and its TCRdb copy is limited to in-frame clones, with some not included. The sample holds about 480,000 clones; 80% to 90% are singletons and the top ten take around 4.5%. The CDR3 consists of 13 residues. Germline V gene data show CDR1 as MNHEY and CDR2 as SMNVEV (reference sequence). V shed 3 bases and J shed 2 bases, with 5 bases lying between them. Sequenced material: peripheral blood. The chain joins TRBV27 to TRBJ1-5; no reliable D call. This receptor was taken from a woman aged 25 to 39 with acute or convalescent COVID-19. The CDR3 nucleotides are TGTGCCAGCAGTTTTCAGGGCAATCAGCCCCAGCATTTT. Translation gives CASSFQGNQPQHF.